One sample yielded the 26 T cell receptor beta chains listed below, sequenced in a study of blood T cells in healthy people across ages. A J-beta primer mix and a sample-barcoded 5' primer were used in a second PCR of about 7 to 12 cycles. In TCRdb, the 5' RACE reads were re-called with MiXCR into one record per CDR3 protein. The table has 1.5 million to 2 million distinct CDR3 sequences, approximately 40% seen once. Sequenced material: blood. These receptors came from a human donor in good health.

This clonotype was seen a single time. J is TRBJ1-1 and V is TRBV7-9; D may be TRBD1 (5 bases). The CDR3 extends over 15 amino acids. The V gene lost 4 bases and the J gene lost 2 bases, with 14 bases spanning the gap. Germline CDR1 and CDR2: SEHNR and FQNEAQ (reference sequence). CDR3 nucleotide sequence: TGTGCCAGCAGCTCGCGACAGAGACTAAACACTGAAGCTTTCTTT. Protein product: CASSSRQRLNTEAFF.

The V gene is TRBV4-2, the J gene TRBJ2-4; 7 nucleotides agree with TRBD1. The J segment lost 13 bases and the V segment lost 2 bases, leaving 14 bases of the junction unmatched. The germline V gene has CDR1 LGHNA and CDR2 YNFKEQ. The CDR3 is 15 amino acids. The CDR3 bases are TGTGCCAGCAGCCAAAGGACAGGTCAGGAAGTGGAGCAGTACTTC. Its translation is CASSQRTGQEVEQYF.

This clonotype appeared a few times. The chain's CDR3 is CASSSPPGLRYQETQYF. CDR3 sequence (DNA): TGTGCCAGCAGTTCTCCGCCGGGACTTAGGTACCAAGAGACCCAGTACTTC. The chain is built from TRBV6-2 or TRBV6-3 and TRBJ2-5; TRBD2 is a possible D gene (6 bases). The ends were cut back, 4 bases at V and 0 bases at J, with 18 bases in the middle. The CDR3 totals 17 residues. CDR1 MNHEY and CDR2 SVGEGT come from the germline V gene.

This clonotype has only a few counts. V usage is TRBV4-1 and J usage is TRBJ2-7, with a possible D match to TRBD2 (6 bases). Per the germline V gene, CDR1 is MGHRA and CDR2 is YSYEKL. This CDR3 spans 14 amino acids. Trimming stripped 4 bases from V and 2 bases from J, with 12 bases between. This CDR3 is CASSLRDFTYEQYF. The CDR3 region has the DNA TGCGCCAGCAGCCTCCGGGACTTTACCTACGAGCAGTACTTC.

The chain recombines TRBV20-1 with TRBJ2-7; D not resolved. V lost 8 bases, J lost 2 bases, and 22 bases lay in between. The CDR3 consists of 15 residues. Germline V CDR1 and CDR2: DFQATT, SNEGSKA (reference sequence). For the CDR3, the DNA is TGCAGTTCCCCTAACAATAATAAAGGGCCCTACGAGCAGTACTTC. This encodes CSSPNNNKGPYEQYF.

This clonotype occurred a few times. The CDR3 region is CASSPVYKRDGTDPFQYF. The CDR3, as DNA: TGTGCCAGCAGCCCGGTGTATAAACGGGATGGGACAGACCCTTTTCAGTACTTC. The rearrangement joins TRBV5-6 to TRBJ2-4; TRBD1 aligns across 7 bases. CDR3 length: 18 residues. J was trimmed by 11 bases and V by 4 bases; bases with no gene match: 24. Germline values: CDR1 SGHDT, CDR2 YYEEEE.

This clonotype was observed a few times. This rearrangement joins TRBV12-3 or TRBV12-4 to TRBJ2-7; 8 bases are a match to TRBD1. Unmatched junction bases numbered 10, after V lost 6 bases and J lost 0 bases. The CDR3 loop spans 16 amino acids. The DNA of the CDR3 is TGTGCCAGCAGCCCGGGGGACAGGTCAAGCTCCTACGAGCAGTACTTC. Its protein is CASSPGDRSSSYEQYF.

The gene calls are TRBV5-1 and TRBJ2-3; TRBD2 aligns across 11 bases. Germline V lookup: CDR1 SGHRS, CDR2 YFSETQ. With V trimmed by 5 bases and J by 3 bases, 5 bases remained unmatched. CDR3 length equals 15 residues. DNA of the CDR3: TGCGCCAGCAGAAACCTAGCGGGGGGAACAGATACGCAGTATTTT. This codes for CASRNLAGGTDTQYF. Drawing the rest from reference TRBV5-1 and TRBJ2-3, the complete variable domain is KAGVTQTPRYLIKTRGQQVTLSCSPISGHRSVSWYQQTPGQGLQFLFEYFSETQRNKGNFPGRFSGRQFSNSRSEMNVSTLELGDSALYLCASRNLAGGTDTQYFGPGTRLTVL.

CDR3 DNA sequence: TGTGCCAGCAGCTTCGAGGGGTTGGGCAATCAGCCCCAGCATTTT. Residues: CASSFEGLGNQPQHF. The chain has TRBV7-2 and TRBJ1-5; D may be TRBD1 (5 bases). V dropped 3 bases and J dropped 2 bases, with 11 bases sitting between them. Germline lookup yields CDR1 SGHTA and CDR2 FQGNSA. The CDR3 extends over 15 amino acids.

This chain uses TRBV29-1 with TRBJ1-1, with D uncertain. Looked up from germline, CDR1 is SQVTM and CDR2 is ANQGSEA. This CDR3 has 13 residues. V was trimmed by 5 bases and J by 4 bases, leaving 14 bases between them. In DNA form, the CDR3 reads TGCAGCGTTACCAGCGGGAGAGGCACTGAAGCTTTCTTT. This encodes CSVTSGRGTEAFF.

The J gene is TRBJ2-5, the V gene TRBV18, with unresolved D. V gave up 2 bases and J gave up 2 bases, with 6 bases separating them. The CDR3 is 13 amino acids. CDR1 and CDR2 from the germline V gene are KGHSH and LQKENI. The CDR3 DNA reads TGTGCCAGCTCACCAAACAGTCAAGAGACCCAGTACTTC. This codes for CASSPNSQETQYF. Full variable domain (remainder filled in from reference TRBV18 and TRBJ2-5): NAGVMQNPRHLVRRRGQEARLRCSPMKGHSHVYWYRQLPEEGLKFMVYLQKENIIDESGMPKERFSAEFPKEGPSILRIQQVVRGDSAAYFCASSPNSQETQYFGPGTRLLVL.

The chain employs TRBV12-3 or TRBV12-4 and TRBJ2-3; D is ambiguous. V lost 5 bases and J lost 2, with 11 bases in between. This CDR3 is built from 14 residues. CDR3 sequence (DNA): TGTGCCAGCAGTCCCTACTCGCACACAGATACGCAGTATTTT. Protein product: CASSPYSHTDTQYF.

The chain links TRBV5-6 to TRBJ2-1; 7 nucleotides agree with TRBD2. This CDR3 contains 14 residues. The germline gives CDR1 SGHDT, CDR2 YYEEEE. J lost 4 bases, V lost 4 bases, and 5 bases had no gene match. CDR3 DNA sequence: TGTGCCAGCAGCACCGGGGACTATTACAATGAGCAGTTCTTC. The encoded protein is CASSTGDYYNEQFF.

The rearrangement joins TRBV4-2 to TRBJ1-5; no definite D call. The CDR3 consists of 16 residues. V gave up 0 bases and J gave up 2 bases, with 11 bases separating them. CDR1 and CDR2 from the germline V gene are LGHNA and YNFKEQ. The CDR3 DNA is TGTGCCAGCAGCCAAGAGGGAGGAGATGGCAATCAGCCCCAGCATTTT. It specifies CASSQEGGDGNQPQHF.

V is TRBV7-8 and J is TRBJ1-1; tentatively, D is TRBD1 (6 bases). CDR1 is SGHVS, CDR2 FQNEAQ, per germline. Trimming took 3 bases from V and 7 from J, leaving 15 bases between them. The CDR3 has 14 amino acids. The CDR3 is CASSLYGGALEAFF. DNA of the CDR3: TGTGCCAGCAGCTTGTATGGGGGGGCGCTTGAAGCTTTCTTT.

The V call is TRBV7-3, the J call TRBJ2-1, with D unresolved. V lost 5 bases and J lost 10, with 15 bases in between. The CDR3 contains 13 residues. The germline gives CDR1 SGHTA, CDR2 FQGTGA. The CDR3 loop reads CASSPAALREQFF. The CDR3 DNA is TGTGCCAGCAGCCCCGCGGCCCTAAGAGAGCAGTTCTTC.

V is TRBV20-1 and J is TRBJ1-5; 8 bases match TRBD1. V was clipped by 4 bases and J by 0 bases; unmatched bases: 5. CDR3 length equals 15 residues. The germline CDR1 and CDR2 sequences are DFQATT and SNEGSKA (reference sequence). This CDR3 is CSANGQGNSNQPQHF. The CDR3 DNA reads TGCAGTGCTAACGGACAGGGTAATAGCAATCAGCCCCAGCATTTT.

This clonotype appeared a few times. V is TRBV5-6 and J is TRBJ1-2, with unresolved D. Germline assignment: CDR1 SGHDT and CDR2 YYEEEE. V was cut by 2 bases and J by 4 bases, with 9 bases left in between. This CDR3 comprises 13 residues. The CDR3 here is CASSFLKFYGYTF. In DNA, the CDR3 is TGTGCCAGCAGCTTTTTGAAATTCTATGGCTACACCTTC.

V gene TRBV10-3 combines with J gene TRBJ2-7; D is perhaps TRBD2 (5 bases). This CDR3 spans 15 amino acids. Trimming removed 8 bases at V and 6 bases at J, with 23 bases between. The germline gives CDR1 ENHRY, CDR2 SYGVKD. CDR3 region: CAISSNGLLSGEQYF. The CDR3 bases are TGTGCCATCTCAAGTAATGGGCTATTGAGCGGCGAGCAGTACTTC.

This clonotype has a handful of counts. The chain joins TRBV12-3 or TRBV12-4 to TRBJ2-7; perhaps D is TRBD1 or TRBD2 (5 bases each). This CDR3 is built from 14 residues. V was clipped by 7 bases and J by 0 bases, with 13 bases between them. CDR3 loop: CASTSGRNSYEQYF. The CDR3 DNA sequence: TGTGCCAGCACCTCGGGACGGAACTCCTACGAGCAGTACTTC.

The chain links TRBV6-5 to TRBJ2-7; the match to TRBD1 covers 8 bases. Germline CDR1 and CDR2: MNHEY and SVGAGI. This CDR3 region has 15 residues. J was trimmed by 9 bases and V by 2 bases; bases with no gene match: 12. CDR3 sequence (DNA): TGTGCCAGCAGTTACGGGGGGCAGGGGGCTTTGGTGCAGTACTTC. Translating gives CASSYGGQGALVQYF.

V and J are TRBV6-2 or TRBV6-3 and TRBJ2-7, with D possibly being TRBD1 (6 bases). The length of the CDR3 is 16 residues. The germline V and J ends were trimmed by 5 bases and 3 bases, with 20 bases remaining between them. Germline CDR1 MNHEY, CDR2 SVGEGT. CDR3 protein: CASSDDGAGEGYEQYF. The DNA of the CDR3 is TGTGCCAGCAGTGACGACGGGGCAGGGGAAGGCTACGAGCAGTACTTC.

This sequence joins TRBV29-1 and TRBJ2-3; 8 bases match TRBD1. The V and J ends lost 5 bases and 2 bases, in that order; junction bases with no gene match: 6. The CDR3 totals 14 residues. Germline CDR1 and CDR2: SQVTM and ANQGSEA. The CDR3, as DNA: TGCAGCGTTCAGGGGGCGCAGGCCACAGATACGCAGTATTTT. Residues: CSVQGAQATDTQYF.

The rearrangement joins TRBV6-2 or TRBV6-3 to TRBJ2-6; unclear D gene. The V end was cut by 8 bases, the J end by 1 base, with 12 bases between. The CDR3 has 15 residues. CDR1 MNHEY and CDR2 SVGEGT come from the germline V gene. This chain's CDR3 is CASAFRSSGANVLTF. CDR3 sequence (DNA): TGTGCCAGCGCTTTTAGGAGTTCTGGGGCCAACGTCCTGACTTTC.

This clonotype has just a few counts. V is TRBV6-1 and J is TRBJ2-7; D possibly corresponds to TRBD1 (6 bases). The CDR3 runs 18 residues. The germline V gene encodes CDR1 MNHNS and CDR2 SASEGT. V lost 0 bases and J 2 bases, leaving 20 bases between the germline ends. DNA for the CDR3: TGTGCCAGCAGTGAAGCGCTTCTCGCAGGGGCGGAACCCTACGAGCAGTACTTC. This encodes CASSEALLAGAEPYEQYF.

The sample holds a few counts of this clonotype. The genes are TRBV4-2 and TRBJ2-5; no clear D gene. The V gene's germline CDR1 is LGHNA and CDR2 YNFKEQ. The V end lost 1 base, the J end lost 1 base, and 19 bases lay between the germline ends. This CDR3 region has 18 residues. Here the CDR3 reads CASSQVQGTNGPQETQYF. Here the CDR3 DNA reads TGTGCCAGCAGCCAAGTCCAAGGTACAAACGGGCCCCAAGAGACCCAGTACTTC.